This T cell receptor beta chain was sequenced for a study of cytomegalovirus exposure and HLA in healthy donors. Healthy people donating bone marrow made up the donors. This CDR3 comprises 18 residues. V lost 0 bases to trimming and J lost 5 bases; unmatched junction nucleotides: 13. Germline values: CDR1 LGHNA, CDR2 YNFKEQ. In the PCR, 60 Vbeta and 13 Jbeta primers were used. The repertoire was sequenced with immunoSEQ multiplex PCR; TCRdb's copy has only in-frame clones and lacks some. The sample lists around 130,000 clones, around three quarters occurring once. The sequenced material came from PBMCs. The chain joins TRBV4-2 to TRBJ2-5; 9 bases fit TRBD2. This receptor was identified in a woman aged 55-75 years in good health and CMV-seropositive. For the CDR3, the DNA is TGTGCCAGCAGCCAAGATCTCCCGGCGGGGGGGCCACGGGAGACCCAGTACTTC. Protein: CASSQDLPAGGPRETQYF.